The 22 T cell receptor beta chains given below trace back to one sample, sequenced in a study of T cell repertoires in ileal Crohn's disease. The sample's time point: neoterminal ileum biopsy at postoperative endoscopy, about 6 months after surgery. Some clones are missing from TCRdb's copy, which holds only in-frame ones; the method was immunoSEQ multiplex PCR. The sample carries roughly 5,300 clones, around 75% recorded once. Input material: ileal tissue. These receptors originate from an adult with Crohn's disease.

This clone was seen a handful of times. Written as DNA, the CDR3 is TGTGCCATCAGTGAGCCGGCCCCACGGAACACTGAAGCTTTCTTT. This encodes CAISEPAPRNTEAFF. This sequence joins TRBV10-3 and TRBJ1-1; D gene uncertain. The V gene lost 2 bases and the J gene lost 1 base, with 11 bases spanning the gap. The length of the CDR3 is 15 residues. Germline V gene lookup returns CDR1 ENHRY and CDR2 SYGVKD.

This chain uses TRBV27 with TRBJ2-3; D is perhaps TRBD2 (5 bases). Trimming removed 6 bases from V and 2 bases from J, with 9 bases in between. The germline V gene encodes CDR1 MNHEY and CDR2 SMNVEV (reference sequence). The CDR3 is 13 amino acids. The CDR3 loop is CASSKLDTDTQYF. CDR3 DNA sequence: TGTGCCAGCAGCAAACTAGACACAGATACGCAGTATTTT.

The genes are TRBV29-1 and TRBJ1-1; D gene unclear. This CDR3 has 13 residues. V was clipped by 4 bases and J by 3 bases, with 12 bases between them. Germline V gene lookup returns CDR1 SQVTM and CDR2 ANQGSEA. CDR3: CSVVAQMDTEAFF. The CDR3 nucleotides are TGCAGCGTTGTTGCCCAGATGGACACTGAAGCTTTCTTT.

V is TRBV4-1 and J is TRBJ2-5, with TRBD2 matching over 15 bases. In germline, CDR1 is MGHRA, CDR2 YSYEKL. The CDR3 has 17 amino acids. V dropped 3 bases and J dropped 4; count of bases not matched to a gene: 6. The CDR3 protein is CASSQGLAGGRRETQYF. The CDR3 bases are TGCGCCAGCAGCCAGGGACTAGCGGGGGGACGCAGAGAGACCCAGTACTTC.

The chain combines TRBV7-3 with TRBJ1-2; D unclear. The CDR3 has 15 amino acids. Trimming took off 2 bases at V and 2 bases at J, with 12 bases between the two ends. Looked up from germline, CDR1 is SGHTA and CDR2 is FQGTGA. The CDR3 nucleotides are TGTGCCAGCAGCTTAGAGTACAGAACAAACTATGGCTACACCTTC. The encoded protein is CASSLEYRTNYGYTF.

J is TRBJ2-2 and V is TRBV7-6, with 10 bases matching TRBD1. Germline V gives CDR1 SGHVS, CDR2 FNYEAQ. This CDR3 has 14 amino acids. With V trimmed by 5 bases and J by 7 bases, 4 bases remained unmatched. For the CDR3, the DNA is TGTGCCAGCAGCGGCGGACAGGGGGTCGGGGAGCTGTTTTTT. Its translation is CASSGGQGVGELFF.

This clone was found once. This chain uses TRBV7-9 with TRBJ2-7, with TRBD2 matching over 8 bases. Germline CDR1 is SEHNR and CDR2 is FQNEAQ (reference sequence). The J segment lost 0 bases and the V segment lost 5 bases, leaving 9 bases of the junction unmatched. This CDR3 is built from 16 residues. The CDR3 DNA sequence: TGTGCCAGCAGCCCATGGAGCGGGGGAAGCTCCTACGAGCAGTACTTC. It encodes CASSPWSGGSSYEQYF.

The chain couples TRBV27 to TRBJ1-2; perhaps TRBD1 as D (5 bases). V shed 0 bases and J shed 7 bases, with 15 bases lying between them. The CDR3 consists of 15 residues. The V gene's germline CDR1 is MNHEY and CDR2 SMNVEV (reference sequence). This CDR3 reads CASSLSGQLSLGYTF. Here the CDR3 DNA reads TGTGCCAGCAGTTTATCAGGACAACTTAGTCTTGGCTACACCTTC.

The chain carries TRBV5-1 and TRBJ1-1, with D uncertain. V gave up 5 bases and J gave up 1 base, with 9 bases separating them. Germline V lookup: CDR1 SGHRS, CDR2 YFSETQ. This CDR3 contains 13 residues. The CDR3 coding sequence is TGCGCCAGCAGAATAGGACGGAACACTGAAGCTTTCTTT. Translated: CASRIGRNTEAFF.

The V call is TRBV5-4, the J call TRBJ2-7, with 10 bases that match TRBD1. The CDR3 extends over 15 amino acids. Unmatched junction bases numbered 2, after V lost 0 bases and J lost 2 bases. Germline V gene sequence: CDR1 SGHNT, CDR2 YYREEE (reference sequence). The CDR3 loop is CASSLAGQGAYEQYF. The CDR3 nucleotides read TGTGCCAGCAGCTTGGCTGGACAGGGGGCCTACGAGCAGTACTTC.

The chain links TRBV30 to TRBJ1-2; perhaps TRBD1 as D (6 bases). V gave up 0 bases and J gave up 7 bases, with 18 bases separating them. CDR1 is GTSNPN, CDR2 SVGIG, per germline (reference sequence). CDR3 length: 15 residues. In nucleotides, the CDR3 is TGTGCCTGGAGTGTACAGGGTGGAATTTTAGCTGGCTACACCTTC. Amino acid sequence: CAWSVQGGILAGYTF.

The chain is built from TRBV5-1 and TRBJ1-1, with D unclear. Trimming removed 4 bases from V and 0 bases from J, with 13 bases in between. Germline V gene data show CDR1 as SGHRS and CDR2 as YFSETQ. This CDR3 has 15 amino acids. The CDR3 protein is CASSPDGLMNTEAFF. The CDR3 nucleotides read TGCGCCAGCAGCCCCGACGGTCTAATGAACACTGAAGCTTTCTTT.

The gene calls are TRBV6-5 and TRBJ2-1; TRBD1 is a possible D gene (6 bases). V was pared by 6 bases and J by 6 bases, with 6 bases between. Germline V gives CDR1 MNHEY, CDR2 SVGAGI. The CDR3 covers 11 residues. The CDR3 DNA is TGTGCCAGCAGACAGGGCAATGAGCAGTTCTTC. This encodes CASRQGNEQFF.

This clone has only one observation. V is TRBV13 and J is TRBJ1-3; perhaps TRBD1 as D (6 bases). Trimming removed 5 bases from V and 5 bases from J, with 13 bases in between. Looked up from germline, CDR1 is PRHDT and CDR2 is FYEKMQ (reference sequence). The CDR3 consists of 14 residues. The CDR3 DNA reads as TGTGCCAGCAGCGAACCGGGGGCGCGAAACACCATATATTTT. Encoded protein: CASSEPGARNTIYF.

The gene calls are TRBV28 and TRBJ2-4, with unresolved D. The CDR3 covers 13 residues. Germline lookup yields CDR1 MDHEN and CDR2 SYDVKM. Deletions cut 2 bases from V and 4 bases from J, with 6 bases between. The CDR3 DNA reads TGTGCCAGCAGTTTAGACCAAAAAAACATTCAGTACTTC. Amino acids: CASSLDQKNIQYF.

The chain carries TRBV6-1 and TRBJ2-5; 10 positions agree with TRBD1. V shed 8 bases and J 10 bases; nucleotides not matched to a gene: 7. There are 12 residues in the CDR3. CDR1 is MNHNS, CDR2 SASEGT, per germline. The CDR3 nucleotides are TGTGCCAGCGACAGGGGGCGCGTTATCCAGTACTTC. Translating it yields CASDRGRVIQYF.

The rearrangement uses TRBV6-1 and TRBJ1-4, with a weak D call TRBD1 (5 bases). Germline CDR1 reads MNHNS; CDR2 reads SASEGT. This CDR3 comprises 14 residues. Deletions cut 4 bases from V and 6 bases from J, with 12 bases between. This CDR3 reads CASSVAGRYEKLFF. DNA for the CDR3: TGTGCCAGCAGTGTGGCGGGGCGTTATGAAAAACTGTTTTTT.

With regard to this clone: The junction and the germline gene differ at one end; a read error may be behind it. This chain links TRBV18 with TRBJ1-4, with D possibly being TRBD1 (5 bases). Germline values: CDR1 KGHSH, CDR2 LQKENI. This CDR3 is 13 amino acids long. The CDR3 loop is CASSPRDGEILFF. CDR3 coding DNA: TGTGCCAGCTCACCAAGGGACGGAGAAATACTGTTTTTT.

The V call is TRBV29-1, the J call TRBJ1-2; TRBD1 matches at 7 bases. J lost 3 bases, V lost 4 bases, and 2 bases had no gene match. CDR1 and CDR2 from the germline V gene are SQVTM and ANQGSEA. This CDR3 has 12 residues. CDR3 bases: TGCAGCGTTGGCAGGGGGGACTATGGCTACACCTTC. Its translation: CSVGRGDYGYTF.

The chain employs TRBV19 and TRBJ1-1, with a tentative D call TRBD1 (6 bases). Germline V gene lookup returns CDR1 LNHDA and CDR2 SQIVND (reference sequence). V gave up 5 bases and J gave up 3 bases, with 22 bases separating them. The CDR3 loop spans 17 amino acids. CDR3: CASSPPGHKRLDTEAFF. The CDR3 DNA reads as TGTGCCAGTAGTCCCCCGGGACACAAAAGGTTGGACACTGAAGCTTTCTTT.

The V and J genes are TRBV4-2 and TRBJ2-2; tentative D call: TRBD1 (5 bases). The CDR3 sequence is 14 residues long. The V end was cut by 4 bases, the J end by 6 bases, with 12 bases between. Germline V CDR1 and CDR2: LGHNA, YNFKEQ. CDR3 sequence (DNA): TGTGCCAGCAGCCCCAGGGAATCTGCCGGGGAGCTGTTTTTT. Protein product: CASSPRESAGELFF.

The chain carries TRBV18 and TRBJ2-2; TRBD2 matches 10 bases. The ends lost 0 bases at V and 16 bases at J; junction bases unmatched: 8. This CDR3 is 14 amino acids long. Germline values: CDR1 KGHSH, CDR2 LQKENI. CDR3: CASSPPVAGGRTFF. In DNA form, the CDR3 reads TGTGCCAGCTCACCACCGGTAGCGGGGGGCCGGACGTTTTTT. Supplemented by reference TRBV18 and TRBJ2-2, the full variable domain reads NAGVMQNPRHLVRRRGQEARLRCSPMKGHSHVYWYRQLPEEGLKFMVYLQKENIIDESGMPKERFSAEFPKEGPSILRIQQVVRGDSAAYFCASSPPVAGGRTFFGEGSRLTVL.